This section outlines one T cell receptor beta chain sequence together with its context. This CDR3 comprises 15 residues. Germline CDR1 reads SEHNR; CDR2 reads FQNEAQ (reference sequence). Trimming removed 4 bases from V and 2 bases from J, with 14 bases in between. These data belong to a study of shared clonotypes between healthy human individuals. Sequencing was performed with immunoSEQ multiplex PCR; in TCRdb, only in-frame clones are kept and a portion is missing. The sample includes over 800,000 clones, 80% to 95% of them seen just once. Cells designated naive CD8 were CD45RO-negative and were positively selected for CCR7, with terminally differentiated effector memory CD45RA+ cells excluded.

The receptor comes from a young man in good health. Sequencing input: naive CD8+ T cells sorted from blood. J is TRBJ2-5 and V is TRBV7-9; D may be TRBD2 (6 bases). CDR3: CASSYRSGRQETQYF. The DNA for the CDR3 is TGTGCCAGCAGCTACCGAAGCGGGCGGCAAGAGACCCAGTACTTC. Together with reference TRBV7-9 and TRBJ2-5, the CDR3 gives the full variable domain: DTGVSQNPRHKITKRGQNVTFRCDPISEHNRLYWYRQTLGQGPEFLTYFQNEAQLEKSRLLSDRFSAERPKGSFSTLEIQRTEQGDSAMYLCASSYRSGRQETQYFGPGTRLLVL.